This paragraph reports one T cell receptor beta chain. The V gene end was trimmed by 5 bases and the J gene end by 4 bases; junction bases not matched to a gene: 11. This CDR3 comprises 16 residues. The germline V gene has CDR1 SGHVS and CDR2 FQNEAQ. The data derive from a study of blood T cell repertoires in COVID-19. Only in-frame clones appear in the TCRdb table, and some are missing; sequencing was by immunoSEQ multiplex PCR. The table has about 82,000 clones, around 82% seen once; the top ten hold 15% to 20%. Source material: peripheral blood. The rearrangement joins TRBV7-8 to TRBJ1-5; 7 bases are a match to TRBD1. This sequence originates from a woman in her sixties with acute or convalescent COVID-19. The CDR3 DNA sequence: TGTGCCAGCAGCCTCCGGGACAGAGACCTTAATCAGCCCCAGCATTTT. It encodes CASSLRDRDLNQPQHF.